These 5 T cell receptor beta chains came from one sample sequenced in a study of blood T cell repertoires in COVID-19. TCRdb's table, derived via immunoSEQ multiplex PCR, lists solely in-frame clones and lacks some. The data show about 40,000 clones, about 86% seen once. Sequencing was carried out using peripheral blood. The source of these receptors is a man aged 50 to 60 in a cohort sampled during active COVID-19.

The chain joins TRBV11-2 to TRBJ2-2; TRBD1 aligns across 9 bases. The CDR3 runs 14 residues. V lost 5 bases and J lost 5; bases outside the gene matches: 3. The germline gives CDR1 SGHAT, CDR2 FQNNGV. This CDR3 reads CASSPGTGTGELFF. The CDR3 DNA is TGTGCCAGCAGCCCAGGGACAGGGACCGGGGAGCTGTTTTTT.

V usage is TRBV25-1 and J usage is TRBJ2-7, with D perhaps TRBD1 (6 bases). Between the trimmed V and J ends, which lost 1 base and 3 bases, there was a span of 10 bases. This CDR3 has 14 residues. Germline V gives CDR1 MGHDK, CDR2 SYGVNS. For the CDR3, the DNA is TGTGCCAGCAGTGAATTGGGGGCAGTCTACGAGCAGTACTTC. It translates to CASSELGAVYEQYF.

The rearrangement joins TRBV6-2 or TRBV6-3 to TRBJ2-1, with 9 bases matching TRBD2. Germline CDR1 and CDR2: MNHEY and SVGEGT. Unmatched junction bases numbered 10, after V lost 6 bases and J lost 4 bases. The CDR3 runs 16 residues. DNA of the CDR3: TGTGCCAGCAGCCAGGGGCGCGGGGGGGCTTACAATGAGCAGTTCTTC. Translating gives CASSQGRGGAYNEQFF.

The V and J genes are TRBV6-5 and TRBJ1-5, with 9 bases fitting TRBD1. Germline CDR1 reads MNHEY; CDR2 reads SVGAGI. V trimming: 4 bases; J trimming: 0 bases; junction bases outside the gene matches: 4. This CDR3 spans 16 amino acids. The CDR3, as DNA: TGTGCCAGCAGTTCGGGACAGGGATTTAGCAATCAGCCCCAGCATTTT. Amino acid sequence: CASSSGQGFSNQPQHF.

The chain employs TRBV3-1 (or the pseudogene TRBV3-2) and TRBJ2-2, with a possible D match to TRBD1 (6 bases). This CDR3 is 18 amino acids long. Looked up from germline, CDR1 is LGHDT and CDR2 is YNNKEL (reference sequence). The V end lost 4 bases, the J end lost 3 bases, and 21 bases lay between the germline ends. The DNA of the CDR3 is TGTGCCAGCAGCCGTGACGGAAGGGGCGAGGGGGACACCGGGGAGCTGTTTTTT. Its protein product is CASSRDGRGEGDTGELFF.